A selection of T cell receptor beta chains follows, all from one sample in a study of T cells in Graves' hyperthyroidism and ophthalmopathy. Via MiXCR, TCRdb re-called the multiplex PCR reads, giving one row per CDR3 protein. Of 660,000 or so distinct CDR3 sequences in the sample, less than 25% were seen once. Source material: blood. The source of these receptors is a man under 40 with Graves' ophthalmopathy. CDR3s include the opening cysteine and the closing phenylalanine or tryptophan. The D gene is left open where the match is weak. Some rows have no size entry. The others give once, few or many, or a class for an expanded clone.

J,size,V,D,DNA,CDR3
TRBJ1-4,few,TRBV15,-,TGTGCCACCCGACGAGATGAAAAACTGTTTTTT,CATRRDEKLFF
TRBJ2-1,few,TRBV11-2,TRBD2,TGTGCCAGCAGCTGGGGACAGCTAGGACTAGCGGGCCCCAGCTCCTACAATGAGCAGTTCTTC,CASSWGQLGLAGPSSYNEQFF
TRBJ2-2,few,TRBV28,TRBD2,TGTGCCAGCAGTACTCGGGTCCGGGAGCGGGGCGGGGAGCTGTTTTTT,CASSTRVRERGGELFF
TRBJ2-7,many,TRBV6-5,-,TGTGCCAGCAGTTACATCCAGGGAACAGGCGAGCAGTACTTC,CASSYIQGTGEQYF
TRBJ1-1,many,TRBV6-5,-,TGTGCCAGCAGTTACGGGGTGGCGAACACTGAAGCTTTCTTT,CASSYGVANTEAFF
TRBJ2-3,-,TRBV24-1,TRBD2,TGTGCCACGAGAGTAGCGGGAGAGACAGATACGCAGTATTTT,CATRVAGETDTQYF
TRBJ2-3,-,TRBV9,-,TGTGCCAGCAGCGAGACCTCAGGGATCACAGATACGCAGTATTTT,CASSETSGITDTQYF
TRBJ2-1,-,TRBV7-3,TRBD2,TGTGCCAGCAGCCCGGGACTACGGGAGGAGCAGTTCTTC,CASSPGLREEQFF
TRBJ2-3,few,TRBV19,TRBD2,TGTGCCAGTAGTATCGCCGGACTAGCGGGAGGGAGGGATACGCAGTATTTT,CASSIAGLAGGRDTQYF
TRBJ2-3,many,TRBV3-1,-,TGTGCCAGCAGCCAAGGTGCTAGCGATTATACAGATACGCAGTATTTT,CASSQGASDYTDTQYF
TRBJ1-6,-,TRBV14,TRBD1,TGTGCCAGCAGCCAGCTTGGGACAGGGGGCGCATCCCTCCACTTT,CASSQLGTGGASLHF
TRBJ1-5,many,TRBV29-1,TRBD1,TGCAGCGTTGAAGTTCGGGACAGGGTGTTTTTTCAGCCCCAGCATTTT,CSVEVRDRVFFQPQHF
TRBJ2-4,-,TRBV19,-,TGTGCCAGTAGTATAGGCCAGGGCTGGAACATTCAGTACTTC,CASSIGQGWNIQYF
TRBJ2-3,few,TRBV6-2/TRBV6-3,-,TGTGCCAGTTTTCGTTGGGATACGCAGTATTTT,CASFRWDTQYF
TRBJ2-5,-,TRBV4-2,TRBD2,TGTGCCAGCAGCCAAGCGGCTAGCGGGAGGGCGGGAGAGGCCCAGTACTTC,CASSQAASGRAGEAQYF
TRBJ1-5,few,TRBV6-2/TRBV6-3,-,TGTGCCAGCAGTTTATCCCGTGAGGCCGGTGGGCGTCATCAGCCCCAGCATTTT,CASSLSREAGGRHQPQHF
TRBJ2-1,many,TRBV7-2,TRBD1,TGTGCCAGCAGCTTAACCCTGACAGGGGGCGCCTACAATGAGCAGTTCTTC,CASSLTLTGGAYNEQFF
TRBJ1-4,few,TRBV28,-,TGTGCCAGCAGTTTGTTCGCGGCAACTAATGAAAAACTGTTTTTT,CASSLFAATNEKLFF
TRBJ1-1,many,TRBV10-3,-,TGTGCCATCAGTGATGGGACAAGTCGCTACGAAGCTTTCTTT,CAISDGTSRYEAFF
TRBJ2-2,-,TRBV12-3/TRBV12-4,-,TGTGCCAGCAGTTTAGGGACCGCATCTTTGGCCGGGGAGCTGTTTTTT,CASSLGTASLAGELFF
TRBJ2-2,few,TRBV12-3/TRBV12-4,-,TGTGCCAGCAGAATTGTAACGGGCCTCGGAACCGGGGAGCTGTTTTTT,CASRIVTGLGTGELFF
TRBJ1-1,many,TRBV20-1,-,TGCAGTGCTAGAGATAGGAGGGGCTGGAAAGCTTTCTTT,CSARDRRGWKAFF
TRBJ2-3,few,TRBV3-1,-,TGTGCCAGCAGCCAAGCTACAGGACTTTCCACAGATACGCAGTATTTT,CASSQATGLSTDTQYF
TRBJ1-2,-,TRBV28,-,TGTGCCAGCAGTTTTTTGGGGGACTATGGCTACACCTTC,CASSFLGDYGYTF
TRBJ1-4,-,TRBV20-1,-,TGCAGTGCTGCCCCTGGGGGGGCCCCCCGAGAAAATGAAAAACTGTTTTTT,CSAAPGGAPRENEKLFF
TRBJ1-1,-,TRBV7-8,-,TGTGCCAGCAGCTTGTCCTCATGGGAAACTGAAGCTTTCTTT,CASSLSSWETEAFF
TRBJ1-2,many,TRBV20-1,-,TGCAGTGCTCTCCCGGGGGGCTCTAGCTACACCTTC,CSALPGGSSYTF
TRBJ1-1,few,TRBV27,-,TGTGCCAGCAGTTTTTCTCAGAACACTGAAGCTTTCTTT,CASSFSQNTEAFF
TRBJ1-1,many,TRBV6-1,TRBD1,TGTGCCAGCAGTCCCTGGACAGGTCACACTGAAGCTTTCTTT,CASSPWTGHTEAFF
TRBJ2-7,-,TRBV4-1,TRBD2,TGCGCCAGCAGCCAAGTAGCGGGAGGGCCTTACGAGCAGTACTTC,CASSQVAGGPYEQYF
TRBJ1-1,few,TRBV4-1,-,TGCGCCAGCAGCCTACACCCTTCCGGGGCCATGAACACTGAAGCTTTCTTT,CASSLHPSGAMNTEAFF
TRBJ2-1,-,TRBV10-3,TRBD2,TGTGCCATCAGTGCTAGCGGGAGGGCCTACAATGAGCAGTTCTTC,CAISASGRAYNEQFF
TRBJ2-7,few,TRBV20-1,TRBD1,TGCAGTGCTAGACGACGTACCGGGACAGGCATCTACGAGCAGTACTTC,CSARRRTGTGIYEQYF
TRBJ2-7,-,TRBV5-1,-,TGCGCCAGCAGACGTGGGACAGGGCCGGGACTAGCGCTTACCTACGAGCAGTACTTC,CASRRGTGPGLALTYEQYF
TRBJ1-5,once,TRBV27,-,TGTGCCAGCAGTTTATCCCGCTCCTCGGGTCAGCCCCAGCATTTT,CASSLSRSSGQPQHF
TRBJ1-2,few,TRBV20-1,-,TGCAGTGTTTCCCCAGGATCTCGCTATGGCTACACCTTC,CSVSPGSRYGYTF
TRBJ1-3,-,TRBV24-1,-,TGTGCCACCTATACCTCCCTGGACCCTGGAAACACCATATATTTT,CATYTSLDPGNTIYF
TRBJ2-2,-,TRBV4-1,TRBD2,TGCGCCAGCAGCCAAGGCGGGAGAGAAACCGGGGAGCTGTTTTTT,CASSQGGRETGELFF
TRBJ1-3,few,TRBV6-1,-,TGTGCCAGCATAAGGTCACAGGCCCTCTCTGGAAACACCATATATTTT,CASIRSQALSGNTIYF
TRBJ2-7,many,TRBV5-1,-,TGTGCCAGCAGCTTAGAAACGTCCTACGAGCAGTACTTC,CASSLETSYEQYF
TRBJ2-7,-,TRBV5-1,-,TGCGCCAGCAGCTCTCGGGCGGCCTCCTACGAGCAGTACTTC,CASSSRAASYEQYF
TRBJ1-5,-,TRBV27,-,TGTGCCAGCAGTAGAGAGGGAGCGTATAGCAATCAGCCCCAGCATTTT,CASSREGAYSNQPQHF
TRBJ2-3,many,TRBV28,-,TGTGCCAGCAGGCTACTTGGAGACGATAGCACAGATACGCAGTATTTT,CASRLLGDDSTDTQYF
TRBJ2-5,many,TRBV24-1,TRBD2,TGTGCCACCAGTGATACTAGCGGGCTACAAGAGACCCAGTACTTC,CATSDTSGLQETQYF
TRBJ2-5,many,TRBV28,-,TGTGCCAGCGGGGGACACGACTCTAAGTACTTC,CASGGHDSKYF
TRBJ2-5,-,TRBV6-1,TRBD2,TGTGCCAGCAGTGAAGCTATACTAGCGGGAGAGACCCAGTACTTC,CASSEAILAGETQYF
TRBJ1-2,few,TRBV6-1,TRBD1,TGTGCCAGCAGTGAAGTGACAGGGGCTACCTATGGCTACACCTTC,CASSEVTGATYGYTF
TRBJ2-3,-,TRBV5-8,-,TGTGCCAGCAGCTTCGAGGGAATCGCAGGTACGCAGTATTTT,CASSFEGIAGTQYF
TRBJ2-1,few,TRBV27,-,TGTGCCAGCACCGCCCGGACCCCTTACAATGAGCAGTTCTTC,CASTARTPYNEQFF